This TCR beta chain derives from a study of beta chain features in type 1 diabetes. This clone was picked up a small number of times. Its target is not known. Study-level points and caveats: TCRB CDR3s from Type 1 diabetes patients were moderately but significantly shorter in all four CD4+ subsets.

The CDR3 has 14 residues. The V gene's germline CDR1 is LNHDA and CDR2 SQIVND (reference sequence). V gave up 3 bases and J gave up 2 bases, with 11 bases separating them. Only one heparinised blood draw was taken per donor, and its volume averaged approximately 0.11 L. Every bit of the isolated RNA underwent reverse transcription, so sequencing read expressed TCRB transcripts. Libraries were prepared by immunoSEQ multiplex PCR; TCRdb keeps only in-frame clonotypes and omits some of them. The repertoire holds approximately 170,000 clones, with approximately 7.9% as singletons. Sequencing input: central memory CD4+ T cells from blood. The receptor was derived from a man aged 18 to 35 with type 1 diabetes. The rearrangement links TRBV19 to TRBJ2-7; no definite D call. The CDR3 nucleotides are TGTGCCAGTAGTATTGGCTCCCACCCCTACGAGCAGTACTTC. Its protein product is CASSIGSHPYEQYF.